These T cell receptor beta chains were read from a single sample in a study of cytomegalovirus exposure and HLA in healthy donors. Assay used: immunoSEQ multiplex PCR; TCRdb lists only in-frame clones, some missing. Of more than 110,000 clones in the sample, 65% to 85% were seen once. What was sequenced was PBMCs. The receptors stem from a man under 40 in good health and CMV-seronegative. Both conserved end residues are part of each CDR3. The D gene is left open where the match is weak. Expanded clones are given a class, and other clones once, few, many or no size at all.

D gene: NA; clone size: NA; V gene: TRBV20-1; J gene: TRBJ2-5; CDR3 DNA: TGCAGTGAACGGGAACGGGAGACCCAGTACTTC; CDR3 protein: CSERERETQYF
D gene: TRBD1; clone size: NA; V gene: TRBV7-9; J gene: TRBJ1-1; CDR3 DNA: TGTGCCAGCAGCTCCCAGGGGGTTAGCACTGAAGCTTTCTTT; CDR3 protein: CASSSQGVSTEAFF
D gene: NA; clone size: few; V gene: TRBV5-6; J gene: TRBJ1-2; CDR3 DNA: TGTGCCAGCAGCTTGAGCAGGAACTATGGCTACACCTTC; CDR3 protein: CASSLSRNYGYTF
D gene: TRBD1; clone size: NA; V gene: TRBV7-9; J gene: TRBJ1-3; CDR3 DNA: TGTGCCAGCAGCTTAGGGACAGGGCGAGGCAACACCATATATTTT; CDR3 protein: CASSLGTGRGNTIYF
D gene: NA; clone size: NA; V gene: TRBV11-3; J gene: TRBJ2-7; CDR3 DNA: NA; CDR3 protein: CASSVGTGNYF
D gene: NA; clone size: NA; V gene: TRBV29-1; J gene: TRBJ1-2; CDR3 DNA: TGCAGCGTTGCTGTGAACTATGGCTACACCTTC; CDR3 protein: CSVAVNYGYTF
D gene: TRBD2; clone size: NA; V gene: TRBV10-3; J gene: TRBJ2-3; CDR3 DNA: TGTGCCAGCAGCCCCCTAGCGGGAGAAAGAGATACGCAGTATTTT; CDR3 protein: CASSPLAGERDTQYF
D gene: TRBD1; clone size: once; V gene: TRBV5-1; J gene: TRBJ1-1; CDR3 DNA: TGCGCCAGCAGCGCATTACCGGGACAGAGTTTGAAAGCTTTCTTT; CDR3 protein: CASSALPGQSLKAFF
D gene: TRBD1; clone size: NA; V gene: TRBV12-5; J gene: TRBJ2-2; CDR3 DNA: TGTGCTAGTGGAGAAAGTACAGGGGGCAACACCGGGGAGCTGTTTTTT; CDR3 protein: CASGESTGGNTGELFF
D gene: NA; clone size: NA; V gene: TRBV30; J gene: TRBJ1-2; CDR3 DNA: TGTGCCTGGAGTGCTTCTCTGGGCTACACCTTC; CDR3 protein: CAWSASLGYTF
D gene: TRBD1; clone size: NA; V gene: TRBV10-3; J gene: TRBJ1-6; CDR3 DNA: TGTGCCATCACCCCGGGACAGAGCTATAATTCACCCCTCCACTTT; CDR3 protein: CAITPGQSYNSPLHF
D gene: NA; clone size: NA; V gene: TRBV30; J gene: TRBJ2-3; CDR3 DNA: TGTGCCTGGAGAGGGGTGTCACTGGATACGCAGTATTTT; CDR3 protein: CAWRGVSLDTQYF
D gene: TRBD1; clone size: NA; V gene: TRBV28; J gene: TRBJ2-1; CDR3 DNA: TGTGCCAGCATCGCCCTCCGGGACAGGGCCTACAATGAGCAGTTCTTC; CDR3 protein: CASIALRDRAYNEQFF
D gene: NA; clone size: once; V gene: TRBV27; J gene: TRBJ1-1; CDR3 DNA: TGTGCCAGCAGTTTATCACCTCGAGGGTTCATGAACACTGAAGCTTTCTTT; CDR3 protein: CASSLSPRGFMNTEAFF
D gene: TRBD1; clone size: once; V gene: TRBV27; J gene: TRBJ2-7; CDR3 DNA: TGTGCCAGCAGTCCCGGACAGGGCTTTACCTACGAGCAGTACTTC; CDR3 protein: CASSPGQGFTYEQYF
D gene: NA; clone size: NA; V gene: TRBV7-9; J gene: TRBJ1-2; CDR3 DNA: TGTGCCAGCAGCGCCGCGGGGTGGGGCTACACCTTC; CDR3 protein: CASSAAGWGYTF
D gene: NA; clone size: NA; V gene: TRBV28; J gene: TRBJ2-7; CDR3 DNA: TGTGCCAGCAGTCCAACTTCCTACGAGCAGTACTTC; CDR3 protein: CASSPTSYEQYF
D gene: NA; clone size: NA; V gene: TRBV2; J gene: TRBJ2-3; CDR3 DNA: TGTGCCAGTACGGCGGGTTACACAGATACGCAGTATTTT; CDR3 protein: CASTAGYTDTQYF
D gene: NA; clone size: NA; V gene: TRBV15; J gene: TRBJ2-3; CDR3 DNA: TGTGCCACCAGCAAGGGGTCTCCTACAGATACGCAGTATTTT; CDR3 protein: CATSKGSPTDTQYF
D gene: TRBD2; clone size: NA; V gene: TRBV19; J gene: TRBJ2-7; CDR3 DNA: TGTGCCAGTAGTCCCCGACAGCCCGGGACTAACTCCTACGAGCAGTACTTC; CDR3 protein: CASSPRQPGTNSYEQYF
D gene: TRBD2; clone size: NA; V gene: TRBV6-5; J gene: TRBJ2-7; CDR3 DNA: TGTGCCAGCACCCAAAATAGCGGGAGCTCCTACGAGCAGTACTTC; CDR3 protein: CASTQNSGSSYEQYF
D gene: TRBD1; clone size: NA; V gene: TRBV11-1; J gene: TRBJ2-7; CDR3 DNA: TGTGCCAGCAGCCCGCTCAGGGGGCTGGGGTACGAGCAGTACTTC; CDR3 protein: CASSPLRGLGYEQYF
D gene: TRBD2; clone size: NA; V gene: TRBV7-9; J gene: TRBJ2-1; CDR3 DNA: TGTGCCAGCAGCTTCGCGGGGGGTTACAATGAGCAGTTCTTC; CDR3 protein: CASSFAGGYNEQFF
D gene: NA; clone size: NA; V gene: TRBV7-9; J gene: TRBJ2-7; CDR3 DNA: TGTGCCAGCAGCTTAGGTTACTACGAGCAGTACTTC; CDR3 protein: CASSLGYYEQYF
D gene: NA; clone size: NA; V gene: TRBV5-1; J gene: TRBJ2-7; CDR3 DNA: TGCGCCAGCAGCTTACCAAGGGACAATTTCTTCTACGAGCAGTACTTC; CDR3 protein: CASSLPRDNFFYEQYF
D gene: TRBD2; clone size: NA; V gene: TRBV7-9; J gene: TRBJ2-1; CDR3 DNA: TGTGCCAGCAGCTTAAGACCCCCCGGACTAGCGGGAACCCCGTTCTTC; CDR3 protein: CASSLRPPGLAGTPFF
D gene: NA; clone size: NA; V gene: TRBV5-4; J gene: TRBJ1-6; CDR3 DNA: TGTGCCAGCAGCGGGGGGGCCGGGAATTCACCCCTCCACTTT; CDR3 protein: CASSGGAGNSPLHF
D gene: TRBD2; clone size: NA; V gene: TRBV15; J gene: TRBJ2-3; CDR3 DNA: TGTGCCACCAGCACGGCTAGCGGGGGGGCCAGGAGCACAGATACGCAGTATTTT; CDR3 protein: CATSTASGGARSTDTQYF
D gene: TRBD2; clone size: NA; V gene: TRBV7-8; J gene: TRBJ2-1; CDR3 DNA: TGTGCCAGCAGCTACAAAGGACTAGCGGGATCCCACAATGAGCAGTTCTTC; CDR3 protein: CASSYKGLAGSHNEQFF
D gene: TRBD1; clone size: NA; V gene: TRBV29-1; J gene: TRBJ1-1; CDR3 DNA: TGCAGCGCCCGACAGGGAAACACTGAAGCTTTCTTT; CDR3 protein: CSARQGNTEAFF
D gene: NA; clone size: NA; V gene: TRBV2; J gene: TRBJ1-1; CDR3 DNA: TGTGCCAGCCGGGAGGGGTTGGTGAACACTGAAGCTTTCTTT; CDR3 protein: CASREGLVNTEAFF
D gene: NA; clone size: NA; V gene: TRBV11-2; J gene: TRBJ1-1; CDR3 DNA: TGTGCCAGCAGCCCCGCGGGGACTTCATCGCCGAACACTGAAGCTTTCTTT; CDR3 protein: CASSPAGTSSPNTEAFF
D gene: NA; clone size: NA; V gene: TRBV25-1; J gene: TRBJ2-7; CDR3 DNA: TGTGCCAGCAGTGAGAAACAGGGATTCGAGCAGTACTTC; CDR3 protein: CASSEKQGFEQYF
D gene: NA; clone size: NA; V gene: TRBV18; J gene: TRBJ1-2; CDR3 DNA: TGTGCCAGCTCACCAACCCCGCAGGATAATGGCTACACCTTC; CDR3 protein: CASSPTPQDNGYTF
D gene: TRBD1; clone size: NA; V gene: TRBV18; J gene: TRBJ2-5; CDR3 DNA: TGTGCCAGCTCACCGCTACCGGGACAGGGGTATAAGACCCAGTACTTC; CDR3 protein: CASSPLPGQGYKTQYF
D gene: NA; clone size: NA; V gene: TRBV7-2; J gene: TRBJ1-6; CDR3 DNA: TGTGCCAGCAGCCCCACGGGAGATTCACCCCTCCACTTT; CDR3 protein: CASSPTGDSPLHF
D gene: TRBD2; clone size: once; V gene: TRBV6-1; J gene: TRBJ2-7; CDR3 DNA: TGTGCCAGCAGTGCGGCGGGTAGCGGGAGTTCCTACGAGCAGTACTTC; CDR3 protein: CASSAAGSGSSYEQYF